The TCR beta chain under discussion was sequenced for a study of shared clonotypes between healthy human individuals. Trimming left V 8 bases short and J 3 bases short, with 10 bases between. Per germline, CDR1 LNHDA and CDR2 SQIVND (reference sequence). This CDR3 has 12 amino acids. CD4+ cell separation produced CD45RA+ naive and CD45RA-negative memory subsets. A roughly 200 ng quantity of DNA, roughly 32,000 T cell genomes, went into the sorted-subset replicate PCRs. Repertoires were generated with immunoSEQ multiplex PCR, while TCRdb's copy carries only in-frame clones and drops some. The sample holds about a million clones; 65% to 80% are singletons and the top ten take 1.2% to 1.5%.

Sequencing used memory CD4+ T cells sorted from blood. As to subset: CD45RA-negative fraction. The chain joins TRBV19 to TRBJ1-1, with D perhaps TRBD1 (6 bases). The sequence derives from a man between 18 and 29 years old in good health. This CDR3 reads CASRDTDTEAFF. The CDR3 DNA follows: TGTGCCAGTCGGGACACGGACACTGAAGCTTTCTTT.